This T cell receptor (beta chain) originates from a study of prognosis after radiotherapy for stage I lung cancer (dated by TCRdb to about 2021). About the full investigation: Around 19 stage I NSCLC patients were enrolled in Nanjing, China, between April 2018 and 2019. Tumor histology was squamous cell carcinoma in 6 to 8 patients and adenocarcinoma in twelve. The study sequenced approximately 40 blood samples from 19 patients, one before and one after SBRT per patient. Using image-guided IMRT or VMAT, SBRT was delivered in 3 to 5 fractions at a biologically effective dose of at least 100 Gy. After SBRT, distant metastases developed in about 20% of the 19 patients at a median of around seven months, while the remaining 15 patients had no significant progression. In every patient, SBRT was given without any concurrent therapy. The cohort included 13 men and about six women, with a median age of approximately 75 years and a range of about 53 to 90 years. Every patient was deemed medically inoperable, 12 to 13 because of comorbidities and six to eight because they refused surgery. Roughly 15 patients presented with newly diagnosed primary stage I lung tumors, and roughly 5 carried oligometastatic NSCLC following surgical resection of the primary tumor. This study profiled peripheral blood TCR beta repertoires from stage I NSCLC patients before and after stereotactic body radiotherapy and linked the repertoires to distant failure.

No patient had a history of other malignancies or prior chemotherapy or radiotherapy, and all had node-negative disease on CT and PET/CT. At each of the two time points, six milliliters of peripheral venous blood were collected into EDTA tubes. PBMCs were isolated by Ficoll-Paque Plus density-gradient centrifugation. Samples were stored at -80°C immediately after collection until analysis. V is cut by 6 bases and J by 0 bases, and the space between the germline ends is 16 bases. CDR1 and CDR2, looked up from the germline V gene (reference sequence), are DFQATT and SNEGSKA. From the cysteine up to the phenylalanine, the CDR3 has a length of 15 residues. Only CDR3 DNA remains: 45 bases, in frame from the first base. This clonotype was counted ten times or more. The antigen this receptor binds is unknown. It has no much larger one-base neighbor in the sample; base qualities were not kept. Two rounds of multiplex PCR were performed to amplify the TCR beta CDR3 region from genomic DNA. In the first PCR round, primers specific to each TRBV and TRBJ gene were used, and the primer sequences were filed in Chinese patent CN105087789A. Universal primers were used in the second round of PCR. The Roche High Pure PCR Template Preparation Kit was used to extract genomic DNA from frozen PBMCs. Paired-end sequencing with 151 bp reads was performed on the libraries using an Illumina HiSeq 3000. Per the source publication's procedure: CutAdapt was used to discard raw reads that did not contain the multiplex PCR primer sequences. PEAR was used to merge high-quality paired reads into contigs. TRB V, D and J gene segments were assigned to each contig with MiXCR by alignment to reference sequences. To remove sequencing errors, CDR3 sequences were clustered according to base quality and sequence similarity. Diversity was calculated as Shannon entropy divided by the natural log of the number of productive TCR sequences. Clonality was computed as one minus the ratio of Shannon entropy to the natural log of the number of unique clonotypes. Using the Youden index from ROC curves, the researchers picked the repertoire-metric cut-offs for progression-free survival, and all analyses were carried out in R 3.5.3. Starting from the raw public reads, TCRdb applied fastp trimming at Q25, assembled clones with MiXCR and retained in-frame beta chains. Rows are unified per CDR3 protein, each entry keeping the most common DNA and genes. The V and J calls were not made by the authors but by TCRdb's processing. The table for this sample lists about 15,000 distinct CDR3 sequences; 31% of them were counted only once. The top ten constitute around 25% of the sample.

The paper as a whole reports these results and caveats: Post-SBRT Shannon entropy and its change from baseline were lower in patients who developed distant metastases; baseline Shannon entropy was not associated with metastases. After SBRT, the count of unique TCR clones dropped from a median of about 10,000 beforehand to about 7,200 afterward (Wilcoxon paired P=0.011). Limitations of the study included a small cohort and short follow-up, and the study findings need independent validation. All reported P values were unadjusted for multiple comparisons. No determination of tumor specificity was made for expanded TCR clones. TRBV and TRBJ usage frequencies reportedly differed by metastasis status, in two V genes at baseline and in several V and two J genes after SBRT.

This receptor was obtained from a donor aged 50 or older with non-small cell lung cancer. Material: PBMCs, obtained before or after stereotactic body radiation therapy (not recorded which). Recombination linked TRBV20-1 to TRBJ2-3; no confident D gene assignment can be made. DNA sequence: TGCAGTGCCCCCCCTTTAACAGCTAGCACAGATACGCAGTATTTT. The translation is CSAPPLTASTDTQYF.